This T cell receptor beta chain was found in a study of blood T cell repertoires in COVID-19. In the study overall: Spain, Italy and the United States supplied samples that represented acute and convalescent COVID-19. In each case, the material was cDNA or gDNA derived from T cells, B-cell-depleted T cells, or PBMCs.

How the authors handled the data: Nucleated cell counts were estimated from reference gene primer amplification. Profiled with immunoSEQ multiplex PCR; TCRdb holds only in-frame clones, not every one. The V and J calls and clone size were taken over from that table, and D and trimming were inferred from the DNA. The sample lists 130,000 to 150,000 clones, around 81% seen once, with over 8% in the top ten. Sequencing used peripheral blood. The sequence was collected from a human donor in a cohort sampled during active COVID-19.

The CDR3 is CASSYTGLAGVEQYF. In DNA, the CDR3 is TGTGCCAGCAGTTATACCGGACTAGCGGGAGTCGAGCAGTACTTC. V and J are TRBV6-2 or TRBV6-3 and TRBJ2-7; 13 nucleotides align to TRBD2. The germline gives CDR1 MNHEY, CDR2 SVGEGT. The V segment lost 3 bases and the J segment 6 bases; nucleotides outside the gene matches: 5. The CDR3 sequence is 15 residues long.